This T cell receptor (beta chain) was documented in a study of response to subunit inactivated influenza vaccine. TCRdb ran MiXCR on the RT-PCR reads and lists one entry per CDR3 protein. The top ten clones hold 9.5% to 12% of a sample with a few hundred thousand distinct CDR3 sequences, approximately 11% of them seen once. CDR3 length: 14 amino acids. V was trimmed by 4 bases and J by 6 bases, leaving 14 bases between them. Germline V CDR1 and CDR2: LNHNV, YYDKDF (reference sequence). Separately, the same data were catalogued under a study of T cells expressing NK-cell markers. That work states: UMI-tagged 5'RACE template switching yielded the TCR beta cDNA.

This clonotype originated in a man aged 50 to 60 who received an inactivated influenza vaccine. The genes are TRBV15 and TRBJ2-3, with D possibly being TRBD1 or TRBD2 (6 bases each). The input for sequencing was PBMCs from blood, taken on the day of vaccination. CDR3 nucleotides: TGTGCCACCAGCATACGGAGGGGGGTCGATACGCAGTATTTT. Protein sequence: CATSIRRGVDTQYF. Full variable domain (outside the CDR3, taken from reference TRBV15 and TRBJ2-3): DAMVIQNPRYQVTQFGKPVTLSCSQTLNHNVMYWYQQKSSQAPKLLFHYYDKDFNNEADTPDNFQSRRPNTSFCFLDIRSPGLGDTAMYLCATSIRRGVDTQYFGPGTRLTVL.